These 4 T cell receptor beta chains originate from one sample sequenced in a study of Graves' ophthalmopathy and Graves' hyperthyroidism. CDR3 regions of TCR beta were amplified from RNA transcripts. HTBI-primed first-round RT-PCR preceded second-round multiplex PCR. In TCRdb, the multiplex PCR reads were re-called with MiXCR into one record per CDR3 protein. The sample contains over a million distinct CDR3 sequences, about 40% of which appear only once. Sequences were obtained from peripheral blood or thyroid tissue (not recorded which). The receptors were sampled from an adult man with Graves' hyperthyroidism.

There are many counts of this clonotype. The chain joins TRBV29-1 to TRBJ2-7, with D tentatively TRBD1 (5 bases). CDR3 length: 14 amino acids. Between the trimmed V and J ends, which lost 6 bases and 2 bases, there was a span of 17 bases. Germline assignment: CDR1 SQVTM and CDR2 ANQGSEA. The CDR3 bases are TGCAGCGTCCAACTAACAGGAACCACCTACGAGCAGTACTTC. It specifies CSVQLTGTTYEQYF.

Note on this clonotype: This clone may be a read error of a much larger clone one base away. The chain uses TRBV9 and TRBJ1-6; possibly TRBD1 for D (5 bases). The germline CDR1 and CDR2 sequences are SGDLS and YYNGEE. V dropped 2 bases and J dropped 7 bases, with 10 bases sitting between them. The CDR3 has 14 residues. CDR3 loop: CASSVGRENSPLHF. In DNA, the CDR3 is TGTGCCAGCAGCGTGGGGCGGGAGAATTCACCCCTCCACTTT.

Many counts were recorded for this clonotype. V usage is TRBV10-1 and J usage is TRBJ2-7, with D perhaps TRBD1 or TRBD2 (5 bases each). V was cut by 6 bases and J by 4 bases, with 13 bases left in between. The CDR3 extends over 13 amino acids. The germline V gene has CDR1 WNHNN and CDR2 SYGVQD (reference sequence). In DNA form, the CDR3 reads TGCGCCAGCAGCCCGGGACCTTTATACGAGCAGTACTTC. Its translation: CASSPGPLYEQYF.

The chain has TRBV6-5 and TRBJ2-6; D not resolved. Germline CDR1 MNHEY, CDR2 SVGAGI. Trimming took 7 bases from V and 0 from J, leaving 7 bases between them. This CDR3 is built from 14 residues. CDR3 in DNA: TGTGCCAGCAAAATGGACTCTGGGGCCAACGTCCTGACTTTC. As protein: CASKMDSGANVLTF.